This T cell receptor beta chain stems from a study of T-cell reconstitution after alpha-beta-depleted transplantation in children. Points from the study as a whole: At day 60, the high TCRbeta diversity found in some patients originated from recipient T cells and thymic progenitors that had survived. Several hundred expanded graft clones reportedly supplied alpha-beta T cells about two months after transplant. At one year after transplant, newly produced T cells mostly accounted for T-cell counts and diversity.

As it was prepared, the TCRbeta library received unique molecular identifiers. TCRdb ran MiXCR on the PCR reads and lists one entry per CDR3 protein. The sample has 500,000 or so distinct CDR3 sequences, approximately 10% seen once; the top ten hold 12% to 15%. A note on this clonotype: Its target is not known.

This CDR3 comprises 16 residues. Germline-derived CDR1 and CDR2 are SGHAT and FQNNGV. Trimming stripped 3 bases from V and 4 bases from J, with 17 bases between. This clonotype was obtained from a female patient aged 2-10 years who had a stem cell transplant for aplastic anemia, so the T cells may come from the graft donor. The sequencing used PBMCs, mostly from graft donor cells, collected 180 days after TCRalphabeta/CD19-depleted stem cell transplant. The chain uses TRBV11-2 and TRBJ2-3; D unclear. The CDR3 protein is CASSLLTAAPPDTQYF. The CDR3 nucleotides read TGTGCCAGCAGCTTGCTTACCGCGGCCCCCCCAGATACGCAGTATTTT.